Following are 11 T cell receptor beta chains from one sample sequenced in a study of blood T cell repertoires in COVID-19. TCRdb's table, derived via immunoSEQ multiplex PCR, lists solely in-frame clones and lacks some. The table lists around 240,000 clones, roughly 88% of them singletons. The sample was peripheral blood. The origin of the receptors is a woman in her 40s who had recovered from COVID-19.

The rearrangement uses TRBV6-6 and TRBJ2-7; D not certain. Trimming pared 3 bases from V and 4 bases from J, leaving 4 bases between. The CDR3 sequence is 11 residues long. Germline assignment: CDR1 MNHNY and CDR2 SVGAGI (reference sequence). CDR3 amino acids: CASSYLYEQYF. The CDR3 region has the DNA TGTGCCAGCAGTTATTTATACGAGCAGTACTTC.

This clone was picked up one time. J is TRBJ2-7 and V is TRBV6-5; 7 bases align to TRBD1. After removal of 5 bases from V and 3 bases from J, the junction contained 4 bases not matched to a gene. Germline lookup yields CDR1 MNHEY and CDR2 SVGAGI. The CDR3 has 13 amino acids. CDR3: CASSRQGNYEQYF. The CDR3 bases are TGTGCCAGCAGTCGACAGGGTAACTACGAGCAGTACTTC.

The V and J genes are TRBV28 and TRBJ2-7, with a weak D call TRBD2 (7 bases). The CDR3 covers 15 residues. V was shortened by 2 bases and J by 3 bases, with 14 bases between the two germline ends. Germline V CDR1 and CDR2: MDHEN, SYDVKM. The CDR3: CASSLGGGLFYEQYF. CDR3 in DNA: TGTGCCAGCAGTTTAGGCGGGGGCCTCTTCTACGAGCAGTACTTC.

The count of this clone is one. The rearrangement links TRBV6-5 to TRBJ2-2; D might be TRBD1 (6 bases). The CDR3 is 16 residues long. Trimming shortened V by 0 bases and J by 0 bases, and 8 bases separated the two germline ends. In germline, CDR1 is MNHEY, CDR2 SVGAGI. CDR3 sequence reads: CASSYSGAPNTGELFF. The CDR3 region has the DNA TGTGCCAGCAGTTACTCGGGGGCCCCGAACACCGGGGAGCTGTTTTTT.

The chain carries TRBV28 and TRBJ2-7; weak D call: TRBD1 (6 bases). CDR1 is MDHEN, CDR2 SYDVKM, per germline. The CDR3 contains 15 residues. Trimming left V 7 bases short and J 2 bases short, with 18 bases between. The CDR3 DNA follows: TGTGCCAGCACCACAACAGGGCAAGGCACCTACGAGCAGTACTTC. Its translation: CASTTTGQGTYEQYF.

The rearrangement links TRBV6-6 to TRBJ1-6; a possible D gene is TRBD1 (6 bases). Between the trimmed V and J ends, which lost 0 bases and 8 bases, there was a span of 14 bases. The CDR3 runs to 16 residues. Germline V gives CDR1 MNHNY, CDR2 SVGAGI (reference sequence). CDR3 DNA: TGTGCCAGCAGTTACTCGTTGCAGGGGAGCTATTCACCCCTCCACTTT. This translates into CASSYSLQGSYSPLHF.

V is TRBV3-1 (or the pseudogene TRBV3-2) and J is TRBJ2-2, with a tentative D call TRBD2 (5 bases). The CDR3 spans 16 residues. V was pared by 1 base and J by 4 bases, with 13 bases between. Germline CDR1 and CDR2: LGHDT and YNNKEL (reference sequence). The CDR3 protein is CASSQGALRGTGELFF. The CDR3 nucleotides are TGTGCCAGCAGCCAAGGGGCGCTCCGGGGCACCGGGGAGCTGTTTTTT.

As for this clone: The sample carries other DNA sequences with the same CDR3. The chain has TRBV10-3 and TRBJ1-6; D uncertain. Trimming pared 0 bases from V and 9 bases from J, leaving 6 bases between. CDR3 length: 13 residues. In germline, CDR1 is ENHRY, CDR2 SYGVKD. The DNA of the CDR3 is TGTGCCATCAGTGAGTCAGCCGGTTCACCCCTCCACTTT. The encoded protein is CAISESAGSPLHF.

V and J are TRBV7-9 and TRBJ1-1; TRBD1 matches 7 bases. The CDR3 has 15 residues. V dropped 4 bases and J dropped 5; count of bases not matched to a gene: 10. Germline-derived CDR1 and CDR2 are SEHNR and FQNEAQ (reference sequence). The CDR3 here is CASSSLGQAWTEAFF. DNA for the CDR3: TGTGCCAGCAGCTCACTCGGACAGGCCTGGACTGAAGCTTTCTTT.

The sample holds a few counts of this clone. The CDR3 DNA follows: TGTGCCAGCTCACAAGGACAGGGCCATCAGCCCCAGCATTTT. Protein product: CASSQGQGHQPQHF. The genes are TRBV18 and TRBJ1-5; 8 bases are shared with TRBD1. The CDR3 length is 14 residues. V lost 4 bases to trimming and J lost 5 bases; unmatched junction nucleotides: 4. Germline V gene data show CDR1 as KGHSH and CDR2 as LQKENI.

This clone was recorded a few times. The chain employs TRBV5-1 and TRBJ2-1; D is possibly TRBD1 (5 bases). V was pared by 5 bases and J by 7 bases, with 19 bases between. Per the germline V gene, CDR1 is SGHRS and CDR2 is YFSETQ. The CDR3 covers 15 residues. The CDR3 loop is CASRDAPAGRNEQFF. The DNA of the CDR3 is TGCGCCAGCAGGGATGCCCCGGCAGGGCGGAATGAGCAGTTCTTC.